The entry below describes one T cell receptor beta chain. Its antigen is still unknown. CDR3 length: 15 amino acids. Germline values: CDR1 LNHDA, CDR2 SQIVND (reference sequence). V shed 4 bases and J shed 1 base, with 10 bases lying between them. These data are taken from a study of T cell responses to AZD1222 COVID-19 vaccine. Regarding the study as a whole: No repertoire was sampled before or during the peak T cell response, only after it. Among AZD1222 vaccinees, only six or seven were seropositive at baseline.

Some clones are missing from TCRdb's copy, which holds only in-frame ones; the method was immunoSEQ multiplex PCR. The table has about 110,000 clones, roughly nine tenths seen once. The sequence was obtained from an adult in good health. The chain couples TRBV19 to TRBJ1-4; D not certain. The material was peripheral blood, obtained on day 0 of AZD1222 vaccination. The CDR3 bases are TGTGCCAGTAGTACCGGGAGAGTAACTAATGAAAAACTGTTTTTT. It yields the protein CASSTGRVTNEKLFF.